This T cell receptor beta chain was recorded in a study of blood T cell repertoires in COVID-19. This CDR3 region has 15 residues. Germline values: CDR1 SGDLS, CDR2 YYNGEE. V lost 0 bases and J 7 bases, leaving 16 bases between the germline ends. Per the authors' pipeline: Amplification with reference gene primers provided the estimates of nucleated cell counts. Measured with immunoSEQ multiplex PCR; TCRdb has only the in-frame clones, and not every one. V, J and clone size derive from that table, while D and trimming were established from the DNA sequence. The data contain 250,000 to 300,000 clones, 90% of them singletons.

The chain couples TRBV9 to TRBJ1-2; D is undetermined. This receptor was identified in a woman aged 45-59 years with COVID-19, enrolled during active disease. Sequenced input: peripheral blood. The CDR3 region has the DNA TGTGCCAGCAGCGTAGTCCCTAACGGGTCTTCTGGCTACACCTTC. Translating gives CASSVVPNGSSGYTF.